This T cell receptor beta chain emerged from a study of PD-1 blockade in classical Hodgkin lymphoma. Study conclusions and caveats: Compared with baseline, CD4+ but not CD8+ TCR diversity had risen significantly by C4D1.

CDR1 and CDR2 (germline): SGHTA, FQGNSA. The V and J ends lost 4 bases and 1 base respectively, with 5 bases between them. The CDR3 loop spans 12 amino acids. Exposure to brentuximab vedotin varied, and each patient had relapsed following autologous stem cell transplantation. Profiled with immunoSEQ multiplex PCR; TCRdb holds only in-frame clones, not every one. The sample contains roughly 15,000 clones, about four fifths of which appear only once. About this clone itself: The antigen remains undetermined.

The sample in question was peripheral blood mononuclear cells (PBMCs), obtained at baseline. This sequence originates from a human donor with classical Hodgkin lymphoma. J is TRBJ2-7 and V is TRBV7-2; no clear D gene. The CDR3 nucleotides are TGTGCCAGCAGCTCTATATCCTACGAGCAGTACTTC. Protein product: CASSSISYEQYF.